This T cell receptor beta chain was identified in a study of cytomegalovirus exposure and HLA in healthy donors. The study's findings and limits: Later analysis identified a missense DCLRE1C variant that was linked to TCR beta V- and J-gene trimming. An observed cluster of highly shared sequence variants was recorded as a likely sequencing artifact. The later analysis indicated that the majority of CMV-associated TCR beta chains appeared HLA-restricted. Only CMV serostatus was available as immune exposure information.

Remarks on this clone: Its specificity is not known.

The PCR contained 60 Vbeta and 13 Jbeta primers. TCRdb's copy holds only in-frame clones and misses some; the assay was immunoSEQ multiplex PCR. The sample holds under 200,000 clones, about 79% seen once. This clonotype was obtained from a man aged 50 to 60 in good health and CMV-seropositive. Sequenced input: PBMCs.

The CDR3 is CASRTSGGKETQYF. CDR3 bases: TGTGCCAGCAGAACTAGCGGGGGTAAAGAGACCCAGTACTTC. This sequence joins TRBV6-5 and TRBJ2-5; 11 nucleotides agree with TRBD2. The CDR3 spans 14 residues. CDR1 and CDR2 (germline): MNHEY, SVGAGI. With 6 bases clipped from V and 3 bases from J, the junction kept 3 bases outside the gene matches.